What follows is one T cell receptor (beta chain) and its context. Its antigen is not known. The data were obtained in a study of shared clonotypes between healthy human individuals. Naive CD8 cells were CD45RO-negative, positively selected for CCR7, excluding terminally differentiated effector memory CD45RA+ cells. The table came from immunoSEQ multiplex PCR; TCRdb's copy has only in-frame clones and leaves some out. This sample has roughly 2.1 million clones; about 92% occur once, and the top ten carry approximately 1.7%. Study-wide results and caveats: Across a handful of donors, naive CD4 shared 5% to 6.5%, naive CD8 under 4%, memory CD4 roughly 2.2%, memory CD8 0.4%. Large sequencing depth failed to make sorted-subset sequencing complete, rarefaction showed. Generation of non-shared clonotypes was less probable than generation of clonotypes shared by all four donors.

The material sequenced was naive CD8+ T cells from PBMCs. The TCR comes from a man between 18 and 35 years old in good health. Some clones in this sample may be carry-over from other donors' samples.

DNA of the CDR3: TGTGCCAGCAGCTCCGTACTAGCGGGACCTAGCACAGATACGCAGTATTTT. It is translated as CASSSVLAGPSTDTQYF. J is TRBJ2-3 and V is TRBV7-9; 10 bases are a match to TRBD2. The CDR3 has 17 amino acids. CDR1 is SEHNR, CDR2 FQNEAQ, per germline (reference sequence). After removal of 4 bases from V and 0 bases from J, the junction contained 7 bases not matched to a gene. The full variable domain, completed using reference TRBV7-9 and TRBJ2-3, is DTGVSQNPRHKITKRGQNVTFRCDPISEHNRLYWYRQTLGQGPEFLTYFQNEAQLEKSRLLSDRFSAERPKGSFSTLEIQRTEQGDSAMYLCASSSVLAGPSTDTQYFGPGTRLTVL.